A single sample is the source of the 13 T cell receptor beta chains below, sequenced in a study of blood T cells in healthy people across ages. The authors ran a second PCR of 7 to 11 cycles using a sample-barcoded 5' primer and a J-beta primer mix. In TCRdb, the 5' RACE reads were re-called with MiXCR into one record per CDR3 protein. The sample records about 1,000,000 distinct CDR3 sequences, 40% to 45% being singletons. The sample was blood. All receptors come from a woman in her sixties in good health.

This chain connects TRBV12-3 or TRBV12-4 to TRBJ1-5; possibly TRBD1 for D (6 bases). V was trimmed by 0 bases and J by 5 bases, leaving 17 bases between them. The CDR3 has 17 residues. This CDR3 is CASSLALSDRQYQPQHF. CDR3 coding DNA: TGTGCCAGCAGTTTAGCGTTGTCGGACAGACAATATCAGCCCCAGCATTTT.

In nucleotides, the CDR3 is TGCAGCTCTCAGGGGGCATCGGGCAATGAGCAGTTCTTC. Amino acid sequence: CSSQGASGNEQFF. The chain has TRBV29-1 and TRBJ2-1, with TRBD1 identical over 8 bases. With 8 bases clipped from V and 6 bases from J, the junction kept 9 bases outside the gene matches. The CDR3 runs to 13 residues. Germline assignment: CDR1 SQVTM and CDR2 ANQGSEA.

This clonotype was recorded only once. The chain joins TRBV27 to TRBJ1-5; D might be TRBD1 (5 bases). The CDR3 has 14 residues. V shed 3 bases and J shed 5 bases, with 11 bases lying between them. CDR1 is MNHEY and CDR2 is SMNVEV in the germline V gene (reference sequence). CDR3 region: CASSLWGTDQPQHF. CDR3 nucleotide sequence: TGTGCCAGCAGTTTGTGGGGGACCGATCAGCCCCAGCATTTT.

In its sample, this clonotype was seen once. The chain is built from TRBV7-8 and TRBJ2-1, with TRBD2 matching over 12 bases. The germline CDR1 and CDR2 sequences are SGHVS and FQNEAQ. The CDR3 is made up of 15 amino acids. V lost 6 bases and J lost 4; bases outside the gene matches: 4. The CDR3 reads CASRGTSGQYNEQFF. Here the CDR3 DNA reads TGTGCCAGCAGAGGGACTAGCGGGCAATACAATGAGCAGTTCTTC.

This clonotype was seen more than once but under ten times. V gene TRBV2 combines with J gene TRBJ2-2, with D possibly being TRBD1 (5 bases). Trimming cost V 6 bases and J 8 bases, with 10 bases left between them. Germline CDR1 SNHLY, CDR2 FYNNEI. The CDR3 consists of 12 residues. CDR3 amino acids: CASSIGAGELFF. CDR3 nucleotides: TGTGCCAGCAGCATTGGGGCTGGGGAGCTGTTTTTT.

This clonotype has more than one count but fewer than ten. The rearrangement uses TRBV20-1 and TRBJ2-3, with 8 bases that match TRBD2. Germline assignment: CDR1 DFQATT and CDR2 SNEGSKA (reference sequence). This CDR3 has 15 residues. Losses at the gene ends were 4 bases for V and 4 bases for J; bases not matched to a gene: 10. CDR3: CSAIFRREVSDTQYF. Written as DNA, the CDR3 is TGCAGTGCTATTTTTAGGCGGGAGGTGTCAGATACGCAGTATTTT.

The V and J genes are TRBV4-2 and TRBJ2-1; TRBD2 aligns across 12 bases. The CDR3 extends over 18 amino acids. CDR1 is LGHNA and CDR2 is YNFKEQ in the germline V gene. Losses at the gene ends were 7 bases for V and 5 bases for J; bases not matched to a gene: 15. CDR3 bases: TGTGCCAGCACCGAAGCTAGCGGGAGGGCGATTCTGCACAATGAGCAGTTCTTC. Its protein is CASTEASGRAILHNEQFF.

The chain couples TRBV5-5 to TRBJ2-2; no clear D. The length of the CDR3 is 17 residues. Germline CDR1 and CDR2: SGHKS and YYEKEE (reference sequence). With 1 base removed from V and 4 bases from J, the gap between germline ends came to 17 bases. Written as DNA, the CDR3 is TGTGCCAGCAGCTTGTTGGAGTCTAGGACCTCCACCGGGGAGCTGTTTTTT. Translated: CASSLLESRTSTGELFF.

A single count supports this clonotype. The chain is built from TRBV6-1 and TRBJ2-1; 12 bases are a match to TRBD1. This CDR3 is 15 amino acids long. Germline CDR1 and CDR2: MNHNS and SASEGT. Losses at the gene ends were 5 bases for V and 4 bases for J; bases not matched to a gene: 3. The CDR3 coding sequence is TGTGCCAGCAGTTGGGACAGGGGGCGATACAATGAGCAGTTCTTC. This gives the protein CASSWDRGRYNEQFF.

The chain is built from TRBV21-1 and TRBJ1-5. TRBV21-1 is a pseudogene locus. The CDR3 has 11 amino acids. The CDR3 sequence is CDRIRPQPQHF. The CDR3 DNA reads as TGTGACCGAATACGACCGCAGCCCCAGCATTTT.

The chain is built from TRBV6-6 and TRBJ2-1; no definite D call. Germline assignment: CDR1 MNHNY and CDR2 SVGAGI (reference sequence). This CDR3 region has 15 residues. Trimming left V 7 bases short and J 2 bases short, with 15 bases between. In DNA form, the CDR3 reads TGTGCCAGCACCCCTGTCACCGCCCCCTACAATGAGCAGTTCTTC. It translates to CASTPVTAPYNEQFF.

The chain couples TRBV2 to TRBJ2-3; D may match TRBD1 or TRBD2 (5 bases each). The V and J ends lost 6 bases and 2 bases respectively, with 15 bases between them. The CDR3 has 15 amino acids. CDR1 SNHLY and CDR2 FYNNEI come from the germline V gene. Written as DNA, the CDR3 is TGTGCCAGCAGAAAAGGGGAACTAGACACAGATACGCAGTATTTT. Its protein is CASRKGELDTDTQYF.

This clonotype was recorded at least ten times. The rearrangement joins TRBV7-2 to TRBJ2-7, with D unclear. Trimming removed 1 base at V and 6 bases at J, with 13 bases between. Germline V gene data show CDR1 as SGHTA and CDR2 as FQGNSA. The CDR3 has 14 amino acids. CDR3 amino acids: CASSLEDRFSEQYF. Here the CDR3 DNA reads TGTGCCAGCAGCTTAGAGGACCGCTTTAGCGAGCAGTACTTC.